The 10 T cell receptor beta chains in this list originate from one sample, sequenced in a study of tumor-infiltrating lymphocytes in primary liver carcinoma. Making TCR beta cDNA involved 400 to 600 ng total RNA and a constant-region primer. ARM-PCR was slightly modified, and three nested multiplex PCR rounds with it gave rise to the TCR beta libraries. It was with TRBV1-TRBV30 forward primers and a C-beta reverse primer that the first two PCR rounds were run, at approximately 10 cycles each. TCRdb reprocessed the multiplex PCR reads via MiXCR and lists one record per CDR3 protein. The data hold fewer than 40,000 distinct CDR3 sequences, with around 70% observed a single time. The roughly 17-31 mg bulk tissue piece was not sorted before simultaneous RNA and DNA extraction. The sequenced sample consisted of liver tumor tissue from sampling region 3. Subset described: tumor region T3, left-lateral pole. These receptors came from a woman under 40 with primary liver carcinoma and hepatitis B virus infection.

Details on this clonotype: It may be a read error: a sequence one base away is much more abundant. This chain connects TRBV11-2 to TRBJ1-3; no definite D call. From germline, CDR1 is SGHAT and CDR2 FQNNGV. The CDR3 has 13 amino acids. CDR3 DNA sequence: TGTGTCAGCACCAGCCCAAATCGGAACACCATATATTTT. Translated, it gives CVSTSPNRNTIYF.

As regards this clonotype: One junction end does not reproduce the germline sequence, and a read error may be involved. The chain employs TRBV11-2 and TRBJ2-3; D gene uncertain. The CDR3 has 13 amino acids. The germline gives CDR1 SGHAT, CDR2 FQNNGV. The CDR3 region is CVSSLRRVNTQYF. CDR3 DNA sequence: TGTGTCAGCAGCCTGCGACGGGTGAATACGCAGTATTTT.

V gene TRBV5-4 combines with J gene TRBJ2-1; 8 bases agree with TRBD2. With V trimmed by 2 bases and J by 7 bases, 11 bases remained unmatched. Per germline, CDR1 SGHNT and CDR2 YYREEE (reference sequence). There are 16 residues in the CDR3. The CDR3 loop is CASSFPCGRSLNEQFF. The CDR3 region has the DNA TGTGCCAGCAGCTTCCCCTGCGGGAGGAGTCTGAATGAGCAGTTCTTC. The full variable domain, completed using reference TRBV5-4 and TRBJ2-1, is ETGVTQSPTHLIKTRGQQVTLRCSSQSGHNTVSWYQQALGQGPQFIFQYYREEENGRGNFPPRFSGLQFPNYSSELNVNALELDDSALYLCASSFPCGRSLNEQFFGPGTRLTVL.

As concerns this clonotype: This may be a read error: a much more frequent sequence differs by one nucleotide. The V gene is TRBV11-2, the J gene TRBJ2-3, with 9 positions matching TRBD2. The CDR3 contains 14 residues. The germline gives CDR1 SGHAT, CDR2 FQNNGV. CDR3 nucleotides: TGTGCCAGCAGCCTGACTAGCGGCACAGATACGAAGTATTTT. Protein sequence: CASSLTSGTDTKYF.

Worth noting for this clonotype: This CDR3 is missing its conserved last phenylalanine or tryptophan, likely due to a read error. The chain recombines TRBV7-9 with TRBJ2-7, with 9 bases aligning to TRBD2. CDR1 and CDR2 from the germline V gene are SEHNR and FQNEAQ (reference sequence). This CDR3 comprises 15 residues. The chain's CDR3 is CARSWGLAAPCEQYI. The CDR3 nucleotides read TGTGCCAGGAGCTGGGGACTAGCCGCACCTTGCGAGCAGTACATC.

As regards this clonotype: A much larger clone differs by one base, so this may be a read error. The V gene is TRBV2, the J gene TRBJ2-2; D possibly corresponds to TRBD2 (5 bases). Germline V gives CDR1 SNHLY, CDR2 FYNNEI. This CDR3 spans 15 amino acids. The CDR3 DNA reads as TGTGCCAGCAGTGGAGTCAGTCTAAACACCGGGGAGCTGGTTTTT. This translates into CASSGVSLNTGELVF.

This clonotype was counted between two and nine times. The CDR3 DNA reads TGTGCCAGCAGCCAACGGGAGACGCCCAAAAACATTCGATACTTC. It encodes CASSQRETPKNIRYF. V and J are TRBV14 and TRBJ2-4, with D tentatively TRBD2 (6 bases). Germline V gene lookup returns CDR1 SGHDN and CDR2 FVKESK. V was pared by 2 bases and J by 16 bases, with 24 bases between. CDR3 length equals 15 residues.

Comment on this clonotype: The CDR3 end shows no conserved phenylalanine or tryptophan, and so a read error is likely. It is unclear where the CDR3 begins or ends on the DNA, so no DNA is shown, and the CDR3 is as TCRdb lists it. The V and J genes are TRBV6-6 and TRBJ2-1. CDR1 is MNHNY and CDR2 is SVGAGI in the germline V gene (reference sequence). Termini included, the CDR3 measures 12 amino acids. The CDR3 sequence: CVSSYSGAELFL.

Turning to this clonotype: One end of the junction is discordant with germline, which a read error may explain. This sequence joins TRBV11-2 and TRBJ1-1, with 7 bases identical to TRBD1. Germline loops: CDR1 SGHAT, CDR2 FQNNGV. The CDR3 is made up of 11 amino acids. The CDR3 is CASRPGTEAIF. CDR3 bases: TGCGCCAGCCGCCCCGGGACAGAAGCTATCTTT.

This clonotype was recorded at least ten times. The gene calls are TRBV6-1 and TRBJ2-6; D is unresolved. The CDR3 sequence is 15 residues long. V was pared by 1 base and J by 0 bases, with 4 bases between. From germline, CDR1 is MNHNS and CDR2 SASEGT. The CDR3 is CASSEGGSGANVLTF. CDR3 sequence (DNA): TGTGCCAGCAGTGAAGGGGGCTCTGGGGCCAACGTCCTGACTTTC.